This paragraph reports one T cell receptor (beta chain). The data derive from a study of cytomegalovirus exposure and HLA in healthy donors. Trimming at V came to 7 bases and at J to 2 bases, leaving 4 bases not matched to a gene. Germline values: CDR1 ENHRY, CDR2 SYGVKD. This CDR3 spans 13 amino acids. The primer mix had 60 Vbeta and 13 Jbeta primers. The table came from immunoSEQ multiplex PCR; TCRdb's copy has only in-frame clones and leaves some out. The ten top clones account for 2.4%, within a sample of 70,000 or so clones. The genes are TRBV10-3 and TRBJ1-2, with 7 bases identical to TRBD1. This receptor was identified in a female donor in good health and CMV-seropositive. Sequences were obtained from PBMCs. CDR3 nucleotides: TGTGCCATCACGGGACAGATAAACTATGGCTACACCTTC. Protein product: CAITGQINYGYTF.